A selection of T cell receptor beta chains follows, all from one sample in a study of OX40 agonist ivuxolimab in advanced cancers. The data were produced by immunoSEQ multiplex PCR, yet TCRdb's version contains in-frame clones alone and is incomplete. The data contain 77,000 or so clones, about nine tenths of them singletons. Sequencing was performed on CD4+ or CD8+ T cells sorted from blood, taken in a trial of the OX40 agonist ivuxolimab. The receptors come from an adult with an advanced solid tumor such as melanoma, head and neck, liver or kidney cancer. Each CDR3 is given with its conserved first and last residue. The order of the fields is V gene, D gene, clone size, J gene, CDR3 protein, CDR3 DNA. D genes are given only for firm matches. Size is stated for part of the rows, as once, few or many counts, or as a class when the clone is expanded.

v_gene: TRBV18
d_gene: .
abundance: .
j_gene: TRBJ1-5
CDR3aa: CASSPSPGLPQHF
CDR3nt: TGTGCCAGCTCACCCTCTCCGGGGTTGCCCCAGCATTTT

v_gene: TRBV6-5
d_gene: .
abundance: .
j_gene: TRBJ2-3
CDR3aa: CASSYSTMITDTQYF
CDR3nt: TGTGCCAGCAGTTACTCGACCATGATCACAGATACGCAGTATTTT

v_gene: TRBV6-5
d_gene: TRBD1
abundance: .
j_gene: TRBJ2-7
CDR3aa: CASSYRTGPYEQYF
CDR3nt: TGTGCCAGCAGTTACAGGACAGGGCCCTACGAGCAGTACTTC

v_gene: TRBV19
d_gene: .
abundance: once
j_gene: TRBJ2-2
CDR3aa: CASSIVETANTGELFF
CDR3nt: TGTGCCAGTAGTATAGTAGAGACCGCGAACACCGGGGAGCTGTTTTTT

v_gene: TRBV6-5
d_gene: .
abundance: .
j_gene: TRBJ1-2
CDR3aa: CASSYPWEAGYTF
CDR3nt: TGTGCCAGCAGTTACCCATGGGAGGCCGGCTACACCTTC

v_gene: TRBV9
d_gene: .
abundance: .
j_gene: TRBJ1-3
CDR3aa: CASSSGTSGNTIYF
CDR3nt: TGTGCCAGCAGCTCCGGGACCTCTGGAAACACCATATATTTT

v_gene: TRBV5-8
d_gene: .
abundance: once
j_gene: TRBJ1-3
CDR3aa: CASSLWGAAGNTIYF
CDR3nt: TGTGCCAGCAGCTTGTGGGGGGCGGCTGGAAACACCATATATTTT

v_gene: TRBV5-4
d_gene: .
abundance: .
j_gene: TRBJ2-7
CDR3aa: CASSLDPGTPYEQYF
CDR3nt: TGTGCCAGCAGCTTAGATCCGGGGACCCCCTACGAGCAGTACTTC

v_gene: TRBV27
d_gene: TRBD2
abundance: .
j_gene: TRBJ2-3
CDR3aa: CASSLWRGDTDTQYF
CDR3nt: TGTGCCAGCAGTTTATGGCGGGGGGACACAGATACGCAGTATTTT

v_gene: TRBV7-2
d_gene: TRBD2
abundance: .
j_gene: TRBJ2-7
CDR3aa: CASSPSGRSEYF
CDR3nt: TGTGCCAGCAGCCCTAGCGGGAGGTCGGAGTACTTC

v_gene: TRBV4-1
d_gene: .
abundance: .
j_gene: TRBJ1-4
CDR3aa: CASSQEGSERKLFF
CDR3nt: TGCGCCAGCAGCCAAGAAGGGTCGGAGCGGAAACTGTTTTTT

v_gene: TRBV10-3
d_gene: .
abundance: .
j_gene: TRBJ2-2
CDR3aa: CAISGRTGELFF
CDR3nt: TGTGCCATCAGTGGGAGAACCGGGGAGCTGTTTTTT

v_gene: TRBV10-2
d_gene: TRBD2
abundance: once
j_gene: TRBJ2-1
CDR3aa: CASSAIRTSGANEQFF
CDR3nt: TGCGCCAGCAGCGCAATCCGGACTAGCGGGGCAAATGAGCAGTTCTTC

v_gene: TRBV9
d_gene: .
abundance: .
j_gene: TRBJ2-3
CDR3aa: CASAWFTDTQYF
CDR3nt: TGTGCCAGCGCCTGGTTCACAGATACGCAGTATTTT

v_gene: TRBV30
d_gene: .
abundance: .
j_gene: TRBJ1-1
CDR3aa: CAWSVRGGSPTEAFF
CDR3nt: TGTGCCTGGAGTGTTAGGGGGGGAAGCCCTACTGAAGCTTTCTTT

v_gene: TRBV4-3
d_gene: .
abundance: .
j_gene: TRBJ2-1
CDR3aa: CASSLDANNEQFF
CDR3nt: TGCGCCAGCAGCCTGGACGCAAACAATGAGCAGTTCTTC

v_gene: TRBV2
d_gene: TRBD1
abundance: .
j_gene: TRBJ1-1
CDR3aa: CASGGQVYTEAFF
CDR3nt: TGTGCCAGCGGAGGACAGGTATACACTGAAGCTTTCTTT

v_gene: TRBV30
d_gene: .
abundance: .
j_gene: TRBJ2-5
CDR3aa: CAWSRRETQYF
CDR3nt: TGTGCCTGGAGCCGCCGGGAGACCCAGTACTTC

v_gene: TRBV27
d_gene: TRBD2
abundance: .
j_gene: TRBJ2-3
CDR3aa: CASSVGAGYTDTQYF
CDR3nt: TGTGCCAGCAGTGTGGGAGCGGGATACACAGATACGCAGTATTTT

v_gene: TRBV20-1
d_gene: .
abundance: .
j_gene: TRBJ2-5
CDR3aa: CSAIQETQYF
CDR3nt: TGCAGTGCGATTCAAGAGACCCAGTACTTC

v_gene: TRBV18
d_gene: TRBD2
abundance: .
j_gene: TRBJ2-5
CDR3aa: CASSPPAGGGETQYF
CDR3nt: TGTGCCAGCTCACCACCTGCAGGCGGGGGGGAGACCCAGTACTTC

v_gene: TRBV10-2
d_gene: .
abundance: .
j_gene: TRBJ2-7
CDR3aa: CASSETGPPREQYF
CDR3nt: TGCGCCAGCAGTGAGACAGGGCCTCCTAGGGAGCAGTACTTC

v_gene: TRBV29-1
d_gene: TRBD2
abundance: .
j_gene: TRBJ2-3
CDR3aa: CSVRAGGFGADTQYF
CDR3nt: TGCAGCGTTCGAGCGGGAGGCTTTGGGGCAGATACGCAGTATTTT

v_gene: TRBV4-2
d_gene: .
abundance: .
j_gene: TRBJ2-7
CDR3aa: CASSQVDRDVSYEQYF
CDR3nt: TGTGCCAGCAGCCAAGTCGACCGGGACGTATCCTACGAGCAGTACTTC

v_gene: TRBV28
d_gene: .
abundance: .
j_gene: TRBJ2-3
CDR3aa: CASSLGQGYTDTQYF
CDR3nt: TGTGCCAGCAGTTTGGGGCAGGGATACACAGATACGCAGTATTTT

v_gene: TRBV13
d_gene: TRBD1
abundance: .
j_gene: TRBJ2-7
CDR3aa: CASSLTGQFYEQYF
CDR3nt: TGTGCCAGCAGCTTAACGGGACAGTTCTACGAGCAGTACTTC

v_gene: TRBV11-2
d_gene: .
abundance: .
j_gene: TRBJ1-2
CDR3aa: CASSLDLAGGSGYTF
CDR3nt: TGTGCCAGCAGCTTAGATCTCGCAGGCGGTTCAGGCTACACCTTC

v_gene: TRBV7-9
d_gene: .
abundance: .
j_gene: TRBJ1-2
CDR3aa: CASSSPPSIISYTF
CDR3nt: TGTGCCAGCAGCTCCCCACCTAGTATTATTAGCTACACCTTC

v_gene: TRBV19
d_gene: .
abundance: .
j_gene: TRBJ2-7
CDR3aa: CASTKDARGGSYEQYF
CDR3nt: TGTGCCAGTACCAAGGACGCCCGAGGTGGCTCCTACGAGCAGTACTTC

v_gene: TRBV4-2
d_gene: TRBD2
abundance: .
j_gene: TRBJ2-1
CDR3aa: CASSQGTSGDNEQFF
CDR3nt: TGTGCCAGCAGCCAAGGTACTAGCGGGGACAATGAGCAGTTCTTC

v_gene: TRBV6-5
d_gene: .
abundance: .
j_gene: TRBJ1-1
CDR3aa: CASSLGQSAFF
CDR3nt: TGTGCCAGCAGTTTAGGACAGTCCGCTTTCTTT

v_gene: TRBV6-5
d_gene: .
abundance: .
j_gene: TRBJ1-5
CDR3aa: CASSYSPGLKTQHF
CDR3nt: TGTGCCAGCAGTTACTCACCGGGCCTAAAAACCCAGCATTTT

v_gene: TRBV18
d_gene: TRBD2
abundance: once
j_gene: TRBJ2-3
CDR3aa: CASSPQSSGGGPDTQYF
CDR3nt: TGTGCCAGCTCACCACAGTCTAGCGGGGGGGGGCCAGATACGCAGTATTTT

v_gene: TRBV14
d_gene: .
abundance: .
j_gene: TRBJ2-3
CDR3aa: CASSQDLVVGTDTQYF
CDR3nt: TGTGCCAGCAGCCAAGATCTTGTTGTTGGCACAGATACGCAGTATTTT

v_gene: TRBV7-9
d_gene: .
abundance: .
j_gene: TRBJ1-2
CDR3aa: CASSLESSGGYTF
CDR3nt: TGTGCCAGCAGCTTAGAGTCTTCAGGTGGCTACACCTTC

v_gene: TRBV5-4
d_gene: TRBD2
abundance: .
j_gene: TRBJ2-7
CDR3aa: CASSSSGRFRSSEQYF
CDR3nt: TGTGCCAGCAGCTCCAGCGGGAGGTTTCGGTCCTCCGAGCAGTACTTC

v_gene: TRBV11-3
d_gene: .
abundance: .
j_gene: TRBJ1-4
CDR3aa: CASSRYRDEKLFF
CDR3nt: TGTGCCAGCAGCCGCTACAGGGATGAAAAACTGTTTTTT

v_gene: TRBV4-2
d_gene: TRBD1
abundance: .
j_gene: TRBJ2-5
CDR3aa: CASSQPDRGETQYF
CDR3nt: TGTGCCAGCAGCCAACCTGACAGGGGAGAGACCCAGTACTTC

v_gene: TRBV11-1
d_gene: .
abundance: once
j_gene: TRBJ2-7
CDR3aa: CASSPDYSTHEQYF
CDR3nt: TGTGCCAGCAGCCCGGACTACTCGACGCACGAGCAGTACTTC

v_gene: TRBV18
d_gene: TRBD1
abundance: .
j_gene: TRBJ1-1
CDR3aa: CASSPTGGPEAFF
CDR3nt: TGTGCCAGCTCACCTACAGGGGGCCCGGAAGCTTTCTTT

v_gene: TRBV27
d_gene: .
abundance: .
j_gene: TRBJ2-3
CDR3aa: CASSRKLSTDTQYF
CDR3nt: TGTGCCAGCAGTCGAAAGCTAAGCACAGATACGCAGTATTTT

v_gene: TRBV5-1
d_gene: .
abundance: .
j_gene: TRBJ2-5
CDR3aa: CASSFFEETQYF
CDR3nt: TGCGCCAGCAGCTTTTTTGAAGAGACCCAGTACTTC

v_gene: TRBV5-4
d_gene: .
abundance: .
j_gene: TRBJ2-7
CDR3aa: CASSFLGAREQYF
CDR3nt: TGTGCCAGCAGCTTCCTGGGGGCGCGGGAGCAGTACTTC

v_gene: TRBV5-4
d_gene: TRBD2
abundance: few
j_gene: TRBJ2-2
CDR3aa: CASSGLAGASGELFF
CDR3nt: TGTGCCAGCAGTGGACTAGCGGGAGCTTCCGGGGAGCTGTTTTTT

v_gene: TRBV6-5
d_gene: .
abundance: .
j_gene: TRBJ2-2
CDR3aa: CATSPVSRNAGELFF
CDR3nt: TGTGCCACCTCGCCGGTCTCGAGGAACGCCGGGGAGCTGTTTTTT

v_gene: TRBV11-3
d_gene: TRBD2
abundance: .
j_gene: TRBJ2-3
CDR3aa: CASSSKWPGGIDTQYF
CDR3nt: TGTGCCAGCAGCTCCAAGTGGCCGGGAGGCATCGATACGCAGTATTTT

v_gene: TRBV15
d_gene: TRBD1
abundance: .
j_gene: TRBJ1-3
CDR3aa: CATSREPTGGIGNTIYF
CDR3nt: TGTGCCACCAGCAGAGAACCGACAGGGGGGATAGGAAACACCATATATTTT

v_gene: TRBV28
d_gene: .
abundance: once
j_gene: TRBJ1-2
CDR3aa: CASSKPAYGYTF
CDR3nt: TGTGCCAGCAGTAAGCCGGCCTATGGCTACACCTTC

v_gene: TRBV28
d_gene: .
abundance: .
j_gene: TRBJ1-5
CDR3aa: CASTAGGASQPQHF
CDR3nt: TGTGCCAGCACCGCGGGCGGGGCAAGTCAGCCCCAGCATTTT

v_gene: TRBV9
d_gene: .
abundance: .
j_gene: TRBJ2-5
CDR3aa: CASSVAAGSETQYF
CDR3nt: TGTGCCAGCAGCGTAGCTGCGGGATCGGAGACCCAGTACTTC

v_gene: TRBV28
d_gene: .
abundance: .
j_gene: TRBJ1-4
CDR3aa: CASSGGASNEKLFF
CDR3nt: TGTGCCAGCAGTGGAGGGGCTTCTAATGAAAAACTGTTTTTT

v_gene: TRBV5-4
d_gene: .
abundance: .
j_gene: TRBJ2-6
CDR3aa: CASSLSNSGANVLTF
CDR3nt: TGTGCCAGCAGCTTGAGCAACTCCGGGGCCAACGTCCTGACTTTC

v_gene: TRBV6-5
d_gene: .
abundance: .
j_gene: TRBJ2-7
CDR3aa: CASSYSGRTYEQYF
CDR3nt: TGTGCCAGCAGTTACAGCGGTCGCACCTACGAGCAGTACTTC